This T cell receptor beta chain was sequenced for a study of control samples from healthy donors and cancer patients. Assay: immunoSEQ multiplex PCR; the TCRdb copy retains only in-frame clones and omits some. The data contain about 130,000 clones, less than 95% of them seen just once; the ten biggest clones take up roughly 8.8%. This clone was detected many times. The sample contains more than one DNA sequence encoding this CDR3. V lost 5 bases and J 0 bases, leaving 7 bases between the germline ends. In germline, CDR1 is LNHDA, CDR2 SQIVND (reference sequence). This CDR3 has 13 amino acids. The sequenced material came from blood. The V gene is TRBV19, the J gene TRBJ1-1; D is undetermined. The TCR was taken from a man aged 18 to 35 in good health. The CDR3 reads CASSLQLNTEAFF. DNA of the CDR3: TGTGCCAGTAGTCTCCAGCTGAACACTGAAGCTTTCTTT.